One and the same sample provided the 12 T cell receptor beta chains below, sequenced in a study of blood T cell repertoires in COVID-19. The assay was immunoSEQ multiplex PCR, and TCRdb's table has in-frame clones only and misses some. This table has a few hundred thousand clones, around 90% appearing once. The sample taken for sequencing was peripheral blood. The receptors originated from a woman aged 55-69 years with COVID-19, enrolled during active disease.

The chain has TRBV5-4 and TRBJ2-2; 9 bases align to TRBD1. This CDR3 spans 14 amino acids. V shed 5 bases, J shed 4 bases, and the junction held 3 bases outside the gene matches. Germline CDR1 and CDR2: SGHNT and YYREEE (reference sequence). The CDR3 is CASRTDRGTGELFF. The CDR3 DNA reads as TGTGCCAGCAGAACGGACAGGGGCACCGGGGAGCTGTTTTTT.

The V call is TRBV7-2, the J call TRBJ2-1, with D possibly matching TRBD1 (5 bases). Per germline, CDR1 SGHTA and CDR2 FQGNSA. Trimming took 4 bases from V and 5 from J, leaving 21 bases between them. The length of the CDR3 is 17 residues. In nucleotides, the CDR3 is TGTGCCAGCAGCTATCGTGTTTGGGGCGGCGCGGACAATGAGCAGTTCTTC. This sequence encodes CASSYRVWGGADNEQFF.

The V and J genes are TRBV30 and TRBJ2-3; TRBD2 matches 8 bases. With 5 bases clipped from V and 0 bases from J, the junction kept 22 bases outside the gene matches. The V gene's germline CDR1 is GTSNPN and CDR2 SVGIG (reference sequence). This CDR3 spans 20 amino acids. CDR3 in amino acids: CAWGSGTGGDFVFSTDTQYF. The CDR3 region has the DNA TGTGCCTGGGGATCGGGTACGGGGGGGGACTTCGTTTTTAGCACAGATACGCAGTATTTT.

This chain uses TRBV21-1 with TRBJ1-4. TRBV21-1 is deemed a pseudogene. The CDR3 runs 15 residues. CDR3 coding DNA: TGTGCCAGCAGCATTAGGGGGGGCAGGAATGAAAAACTGTTTTTT. Translated: CASSIRGGRNEKLFF.

This clone was counted once. J is TRBJ1-1 and V is TRBV14; 7 positions agree with TRBD1. There are 15 residues in the CDR3. Germline V gives CDR1 SGHDN, CDR2 FVKESK. Trimming removed 4 bases from V and 1 base from J; junction bases left unmatched: 6. CDR3 bases: TGTGCCAGCAGCCTCTTAGGGACAGCGAACACTGAAGCTTTCTTT. Its translation is CASSLLGTANTEAFF.

The CDR3 protein is CASSQTGQAIHEQYF. The CDR3 bases are TGTGCCAGCAGTCAGACGGGACAGGCCATCCACGAGCAGTACTTC. The chain uses TRBV6-4 and TRBJ2-7; 8 bases line up with TRBD1. Unmatched junction bases numbered 11, after V lost 5 bases and J lost 5 bases. Germline CDR1 is MRHNA and CDR2 is SNTAGT. The CDR3 length is 15 residues.

The V gene is TRBV19, the J gene TRBJ2-1; D possibly corresponds to TRBD1 (7 bases). Between the trimmed V and J ends, which lost 8 bases and 7 bases, there was a span of 18 bases. CDR1 is LNHDA and CDR2 is SQIVND in the germline V gene (reference sequence). This CDR3 spans 14 amino acids. CDR3 loop: CASRGSLQGNEQFF. The DNA of the CDR3 is TGTGCCAGTCGGGGGTCTTTACAGGGGAATGAGCAGTTCTTC.

The chain has TRBV6-5 and TRBJ2-1; 13 bases match TRBD2. The V gene's germline CDR1 is MNHEY and CDR2 SVGAGI. The CDR3 length is 16 residues. V shed 4 bases and J 7 bases; nucleotides not matched to a gene: 7. The CDR3 DNA reads TGTGCCAGCAGTTCTTGGACTAGCGGGGGCCCTAATGAGCAGTTCTTC. It is translated as CASSSWTSGGPNEQFF.

The CDR3 region has the DNA TGTGCCAGCAGCTTCTCCAGAATCTACGAGCAGTACTTC. Translating gives CASSFSRIYEQYF. The chain recombines TRBV7-2 with TRBJ2-7; no clear D. V was clipped by 3 bases and J by 3 bases, with 9 bases between them. There are 13 residues in the CDR3. Germline V lookup: CDR1 SGHTA, CDR2 FQGNSA.

The CDR3 loop is CASSLTPQGLQPQHF. CDR3 sequence (DNA): TGTGCCAGCAGCTTGACACCTCAGGGGCTTCAGCCCCAGCATTTT. The V gene is TRBV5-6, the J gene TRBJ1-5, with a tentative D call TRBD1 (6 bases). The germline V gene has CDR1 SGHDT and CDR2 YYEEEE. The CDR3 runs to 15 residues. Deletions cut 1 base from V and 6 bases from J, with 14 bases between.

The chain links TRBV5-1 to TRBJ1-2; D uncertain. The V gene's germline CDR1 is SGHRS and CDR2 YFSETQ. V gave up 0 bases and J gave up 7 bases, with 13 bases separating them. This CDR3 is built from 14 residues. CDR3 region: CASSLDGREGGYTF. Here the CDR3 DNA reads TGCGCCAGCAGCTTGGACGGCAGAGAGGGTGGCTACACCTTC.

The genes are TRBV4-1 and TRBJ1-5, with D possibly TRBD1 on 6 matching bases. CDR1 is MGHRA, CDR2 YSYEKL, per germline. The CDR3 extends over 14 amino acids. With 2 bases removed from V and 7 bases from J, the gap between germline ends came to 12 bases. Here the CDR3 reads CASSQSQGRQPQHF. CDR3 nucleotides: TGCGCCAGCAGCCAATCACAGGGCCGGCAGCCCCAGCATTTT.